These 20 T cell receptor beta chains share one sample of origin, sequenced in a study of T-cell memory formation after mild COVID-19. TCRdb re-called the 5' RACE reads with MiXCR, one entry per CDR3 protein. This table holds roughly 620,000 distinct CDR3 sequences, roughly 18% found once. The source material was PBMCs or a T cell subset sorted from them (not recorded which). All receptors derive from an adult woman who had mild COVID-19 (a few samples of this study predate the infection). Cell type and time point are not known.

The chain recombines TRBV12-3 or TRBV12-4 with TRBJ1-2; 7 bases align to TRBD1. After removal of 0 bases from V and 14 bases from J, the junction contained 6 bases not matched to a gene. The CDR3 spans 12 residues. The CDR3 coding sequence is TGTGCCAGCAGTTTAGCGGGGACAGTGGGTACCTTC. Translation gives CASSLAGTVGTF.

This clonotype came up a few times. The chain carries TRBV25-1 and TRBJ1-1; the D is unclear. The CDR3 consists of 15 residues. V lost 8 bases, J lost 7 bases, and 23 bases lay in between. CDR1 is MGHDK, CDR2 SYGVNS, per germline. CDR3 protein: CASPNLPRTEGEAFF. CDR3 sequence (DNA): TGTGCCAGCCCGAACCTCCCTAGGACGGAAGGTGAAGCTTTCTTT.

The chain links TRBV24-1 to TRBJ2-1; 12 bases line up with TRBD1. V trimming: 6 bases; J trimming: 8 bases; junction bases outside the gene matches: 7. There are 15 residues in the CDR3. Germline V gene lookup returns CDR1 KGHDR and CDR2 SFDVKD. In nucleotides, the CDR3 is TGTGCCACCAGTCAGGGGACAGGGGGCCCACATGAGCAGTTCTTC. Protein product: CATSQGTGGPHEQFF.

V gene TRBV19 combines with J gene TRBJ1-6; D remains unclear. V dropped 5 bases and J dropped 9 bases, with 14 bases sitting between them. This CDR3 contains 14 residues. Germline CDR1 reads LNHDA; CDR2 reads SQIVND (reference sequence). This chain's CDR3 is CASSSYPQFSPLHF. The DNA for the CDR3 is TGTGCCAGTAGTTCCTATCCACAGTTTTCACCCCTCCACTTT.

This chain uses TRBV24-1 with TRBJ1-4; TRBD1 might be the D (5 bases). Germline V CDR1 and CDR2: KGHDR, SFDVKD. The CDR3 is 13 residues long. Trimming cost V 5 bases and J 5 bases, with 8 bases left between them. The CDR3 sequence: CATSAGHNEKLFF. The CDR3 nucleotides read TGTGCCACCAGTGCAGGACACAATGAAAAACTGTTTTTT.

This clonotype was seen only a few times. The CDR3 DNA is TGTGCCAGCAGCCCGTTGACTAGTCTTAACATTCAGTACTTC. Translated, it gives CASSPLTSLNIQYF. The rearrangement links TRBV4-2 to TRBJ2-4, with D perhaps TRBD2 (6 bases). The V gene's germline CDR1 is LGHNA and CDR2 YNFKEQ. This CDR3 comprises 14 residues. V lost 4 bases and J lost 7, with 14 bases in between.

The chain carries TRBV24-1 and TRBJ1-1; D is uncertain. This CDR3 has 13 amino acids. V was pared by 3 bases and J by 1 base, with 5 bases between. The germline V gene encodes CDR1 KGHDR and CDR2 SFDVKD. The CDR3 sequence is CATSDTPNTEAFF. CDR3 DNA sequence: TGTGCCACCAGTGATACCCCGAACACTGAAGCTTTCTTT.

This chain connects TRBV11-2 to TRBJ1-2, with a tentative D call TRBD1 (5 bases). The CDR3 covers 14 residues. Germline V gene sequence: CDR1 SGHAT, CDR2 FQNNGV. V lost 5 bases, J lost 4 bases, and 14 bases lay in between. The CDR3 nucleotides are TGTGCCAGCAGCCATCGGGACGGGATCTATGGCTACACCTTC. Protein product: CASSHRDGIYGYTF.

The chain uses TRBV24-1 and TRBJ2-5; D might be TRBD2 (5 bases). V was shortened by 5 bases and J by 4 bases, with 7 bases between the two germline ends. Germline V gene data show CDR1 as KGHDR and CDR2 as SFDVKD. The CDR3 spans 12 residues. The DNA for the CDR3 is TGTGCCACCAGTGTTGAGGGAGAGACCCAGTACTTC. Its translation: CATSVEGETQYF.

This clonotype appeared a few times. This rearrangement joins TRBV9 to TRBJ2-5; D possibly matches TRBD1 or TRBD2 (5 bases each). The V and J ends lost 2 bases and 1 base respectively, with 12 bases between them. This CDR3 is built from 15 residues. The germline gives CDR1 SGDLS, CDR2 YYNGEE. CDR3 sequence reads: CASSVSGTSQETQYF. The CDR3, as DNA: TGTGCCAGCAGCGTTTCCGGGACCTCCCAAGAGACCCAGTACTTC.

V and J are TRBV5-1 and TRBJ1-5; no definite D call. The germline V gene encodes CDR1 SGHRS and CDR2 YFSETQ. The V and J ends lost 5 bases and 6 bases respectively, with 15 bases between them. The CDR3 covers 14 residues. Here the CDR3 DNA reads TGCGCCAGCAGGAAGGACCCTGCAGGTCAGCCCCAGCATTTT. This gives the protein CASRKDPAGQPQHF.

The chain combines TRBV19 with TRBJ1-1, with D uncertain. The CDR3 is made up of 15 amino acids. The germline V gene encodes CDR1 LNHDA and CDR2 SQIVND (reference sequence). The ends were cut back, 1 base at V and 1 base at J, with 10 bases in the middle. CDR3 DNA: TGTGCCAGTAGTATAGTGGCGGGAGGGAACACTGAAGCTTTCTTT. Its translation is CASSIVAGGNTEAFF.

This clonotype has a handful of counts. The chain carries TRBV5-6 and TRBJ2-3; D possibly corresponds to TRBD2 (5 bases). Per germline, CDR1 SGHDT and CDR2 YYEEEE. Trimming pared 0 bases from V and 4 bases from J, leaving 9 bases between. This CDR3 has 14 residues. CDR3 protein: CASSLAGFADTQYF. The CDR3, as DNA: TGTGCCAGCAGCTTGGCGGGGTTCGCAGATACGCAGTATTTT.

The genes are TRBV10-3 and TRBJ2-2, with D possibly called TRBD1 or TRBD2 (6 bases each). The V and J ends lost 7 bases and 4 bases respectively, with 10 bases between them. Germline lookup yields CDR1 ENHRY and CDR2 SYGVKD. The CDR3 length is 13 residues. The CDR3 reads CAINRDSTGELFF. For the CDR3, the DNA is TGTGCCATCAACAGGGACTCCACCGGGGAGCTGTTTTTT.

The sample holds a few counts of this clonotype. The chain uses TRBV19 and TRBJ1-5; D remains unclear. This CDR3 contains 14 residues. Trimming removed 5 bases from V and 7 bases from J, with 15 bases in between. Germline CDR1 and CDR2: LNHDA and SQIVND (reference sequence). CDR3 DNA: TGTGCCAGTAGTGTCTTTTCGGCCGGGCAGCCCCAGCATTTT. Amino acids: CASSVFSAGQPQHF.

This clonotype occurred a few times. The chain is built from TRBV6-5 and TRBJ2-2; 9 bases match TRBD1. This CDR3 region has 17 residues. V lost 2 bases and J lost 5; bases outside the gene matches: 9. The germline V gene has CDR1 MNHEY and CDR2 SVGAGI. The CDR3 coding sequence is TGTGCCAGCAGTTACGATATGCGGGGGACAGGGACCGGGGAGCTGTTTTTT. It specifies CASSYDMRGTGTGELFF.

This clonotype came up a few times. The chain uses TRBV27 and TRBJ2-7, with TRBD1 matching 7 bases. In germline, CDR1 is MNHEY, CDR2 SMNVEV (reference sequence). With V trimmed by 5 bases and J by 7 bases, 11 bases remained unmatched. The CDR3 length is 14 residues. CDR3 sequence (DNA): TGTGCCAGCAGTCTAATACAGGGGTCTCGGGAGCAGTACTTC. Translated, it gives CASSLIQGSREQYF.

This clonotype was detected only a few times. This sequence joins TRBV6-2 or TRBV6-3 and TRBJ2-3; 11 bases are shared with TRBD2. The CDR3 extends over 16 amino acids. Unmatched junction bases numbered 7, after V lost 6 bases and J lost 2 bases. In germline, CDR1 is MNHEY, CDR2 SVGEGT. This CDR3 is CASRPTSGRNTDTQYF. In DNA form, the CDR3 reads TGTGCCAGCAGGCCAACTAGCGGGAGAAACACAGATACGCAGTATTTT.

CDR3 nucleotides: TGTGCCAGCAGTTTTTCGGGGAAAGGGTACGAGCAGTACTTC. Translation: CASSFSGKGYEQYF. The chain combines TRBV27 with TRBJ2-7, with D possibly TRBD2 on 5 matching bases. Trimming shortened V by 3 bases and J by 4 bases, and 13 bases separated the two germline ends. The CDR3 runs to 14 residues. Germline assignment: CDR1 MNHEY and CDR2 SMNVEV (reference sequence).

This clonotype was counted a few times. The CDR3, as DNA: TGTGCCAGCAGCCAACCTGAACCCCGACAGGGCTATGGCTACACCTTC. It yields the protein CASSQPEPRQGYGYTF. The V call is TRBV6-6, the J call TRBJ1-2; 7 bases agree with TRBD1. The J segment lost 4 bases and the V segment lost 6 bases, leaving 14 bases of the junction unmatched. The CDR3 has 16 residues. Germline assignment: CDR1 MNHNY and CDR2 SVGAGI (reference sequence).